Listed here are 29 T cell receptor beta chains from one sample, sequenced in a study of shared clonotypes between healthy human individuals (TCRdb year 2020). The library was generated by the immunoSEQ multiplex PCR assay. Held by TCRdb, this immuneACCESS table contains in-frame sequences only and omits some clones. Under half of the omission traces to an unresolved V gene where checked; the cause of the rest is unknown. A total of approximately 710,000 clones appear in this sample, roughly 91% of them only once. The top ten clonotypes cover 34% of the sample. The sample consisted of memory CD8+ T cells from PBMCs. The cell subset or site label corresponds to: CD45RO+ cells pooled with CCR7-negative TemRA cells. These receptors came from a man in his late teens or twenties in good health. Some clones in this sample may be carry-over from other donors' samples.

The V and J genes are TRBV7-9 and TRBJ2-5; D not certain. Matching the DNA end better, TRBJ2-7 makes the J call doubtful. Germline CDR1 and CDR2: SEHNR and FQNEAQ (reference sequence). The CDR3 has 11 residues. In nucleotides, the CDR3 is TGTGCCAGCAGCTTTTCATACGAGCAGTACTTC. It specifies CASSFSYEQYF.

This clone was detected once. CDR3 sequence (DNA): TGTGCCTGGAGTGGGGGACAGGGGCATTACTATGGCTACACCTTC. This gives the protein CAWSGGQGHYYGYTF. The rearrangement links TRBV30 to TRBJ1-2; 10 bases fit TRBD1. The trim removed 1 base at V and 3 bases at J, leaving 5 bases unmatched. Germline V gene data show CDR1 as GTSNPN and CDR2 as SVGIG (reference sequence). This CDR3 is built from 15 residues. Together with reference TRBV30 and TRBJ1-2, the CDR3 gives the full variable domain: SQTIHQWPATLVQPVGSPLSLECTVEGTSNPNLYWYRQAAGRGLQLLFYSVGIGQISSEVPQNLSASRPQDRQFILSSKKLLLSDSGFYLCAWSGGQGHYYGYTFGSGTRLTVV.

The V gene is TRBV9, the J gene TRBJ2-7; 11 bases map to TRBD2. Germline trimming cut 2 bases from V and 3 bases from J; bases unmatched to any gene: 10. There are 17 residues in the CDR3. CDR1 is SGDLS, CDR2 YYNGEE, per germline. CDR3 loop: CASSVRGETSGIYEQYF. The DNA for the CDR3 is TGTGCCAGCAGCGTCCGGGGGGAGACTAGCGGGATCTACGAGCAGTACTTC.

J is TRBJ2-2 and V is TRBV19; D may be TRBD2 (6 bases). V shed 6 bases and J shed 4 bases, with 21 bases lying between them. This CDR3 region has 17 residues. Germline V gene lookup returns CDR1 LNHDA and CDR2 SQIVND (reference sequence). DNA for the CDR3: TGTGCCAGTAGCCCGATTAGGTGGGGGGTTCTCACCGGGGAGCTGTTTTTT. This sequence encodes CASSPIRWGVLTGELFF.

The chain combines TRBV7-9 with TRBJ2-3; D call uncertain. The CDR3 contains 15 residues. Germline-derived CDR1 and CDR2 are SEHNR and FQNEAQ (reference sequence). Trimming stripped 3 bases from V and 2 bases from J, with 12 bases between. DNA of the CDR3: TGTGCCAGCAGCTTGTATCCCATCCACACAGATACGCAGTATTTT. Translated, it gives CASSLYPIHTDTQYF.

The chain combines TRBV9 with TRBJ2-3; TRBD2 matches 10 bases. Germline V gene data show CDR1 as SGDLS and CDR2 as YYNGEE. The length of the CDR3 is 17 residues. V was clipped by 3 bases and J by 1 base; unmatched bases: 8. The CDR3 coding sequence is TGTGCCAGCAGCGACCAGCGGGAGGGTTGGGGCACAGATACGCAGTATTTT. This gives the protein CASSDQREGWGTDTQYF.

This chain's CDR3 is CASSYLTGLSYTF. DNA for the CDR3: TGTGCCAGCAGTTACCTGACAGGGCTGAGCTACACCTTC. The V gene is TRBV6-5, the J gene TRBJ1-2; the match to TRBD1 covers 7 bases. V was clipped by 2 bases and J by 9 bases; unmatched bases: 6. The CDR3 runs 13 residues. Germline V lookup: CDR1 MNHEY, CDR2 SVGAGI.

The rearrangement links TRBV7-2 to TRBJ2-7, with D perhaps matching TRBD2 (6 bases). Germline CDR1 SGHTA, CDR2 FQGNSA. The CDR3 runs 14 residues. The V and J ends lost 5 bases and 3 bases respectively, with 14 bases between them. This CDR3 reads CASSPRGSGYEQYF. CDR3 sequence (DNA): TGTGCCAGCAGCCCACGAGGTAGCGGCTACGAGCAGTACTTC.

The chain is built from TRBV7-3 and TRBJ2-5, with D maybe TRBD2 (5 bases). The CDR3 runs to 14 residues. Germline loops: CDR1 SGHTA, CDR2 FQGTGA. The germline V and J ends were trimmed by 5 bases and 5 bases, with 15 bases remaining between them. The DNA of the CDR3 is TGTGCCAGCAGCCCCTTGGGAGTAAGGGAGACCCAGTACTTC. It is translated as CASSPLGVRETQYF.

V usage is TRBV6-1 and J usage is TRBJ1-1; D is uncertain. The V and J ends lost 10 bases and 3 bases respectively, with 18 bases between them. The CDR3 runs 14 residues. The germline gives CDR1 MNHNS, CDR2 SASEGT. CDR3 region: CAIRFAVRDTEAFF. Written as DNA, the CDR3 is TGTGCCATAAGGTTCGCGGTCCGGGACACTGAAGCTTTCTTT.

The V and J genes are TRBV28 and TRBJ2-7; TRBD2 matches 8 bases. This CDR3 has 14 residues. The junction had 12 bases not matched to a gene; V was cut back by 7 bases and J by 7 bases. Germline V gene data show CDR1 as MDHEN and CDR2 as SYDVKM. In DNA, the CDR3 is TGTGCCAGCAATCCCCCGGGGGGGGCCGAGGAGCAGTACTTC. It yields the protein CASNPPGGAEEQYF.

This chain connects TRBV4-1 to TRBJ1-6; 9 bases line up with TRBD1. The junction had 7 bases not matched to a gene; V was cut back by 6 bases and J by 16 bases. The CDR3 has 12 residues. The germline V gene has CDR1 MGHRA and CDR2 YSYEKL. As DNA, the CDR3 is TGCGCCAGCAGAAATACAGGGGGCGGGCTCCACTTT. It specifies CASRNTGGGLHF.

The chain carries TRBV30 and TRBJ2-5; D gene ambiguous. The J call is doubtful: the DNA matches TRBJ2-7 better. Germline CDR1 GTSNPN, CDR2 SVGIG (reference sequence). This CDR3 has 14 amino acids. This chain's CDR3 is CAWSVVDGPYEQYF. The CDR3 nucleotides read TGTGCCTGGAGTGTGGTGGACGGACCCTACGAGCAGTACTTC.

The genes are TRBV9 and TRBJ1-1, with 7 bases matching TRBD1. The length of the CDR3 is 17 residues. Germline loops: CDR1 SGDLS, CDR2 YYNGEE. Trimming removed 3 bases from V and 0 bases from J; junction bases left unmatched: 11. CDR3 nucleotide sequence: TGTGCCAGCAGCGCCGATCCGACAGGGCCTATGAACACTGAAGCTTTCTTT. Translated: CASSADPTGPMNTEAFF.

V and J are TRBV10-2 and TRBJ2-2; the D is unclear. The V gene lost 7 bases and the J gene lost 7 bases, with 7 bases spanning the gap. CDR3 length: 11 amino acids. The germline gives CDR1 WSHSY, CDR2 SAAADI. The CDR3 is CASKDDGELFF. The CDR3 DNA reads TGCGCCAGCAAGGACGACGGGGAGCTGTTTTTT.

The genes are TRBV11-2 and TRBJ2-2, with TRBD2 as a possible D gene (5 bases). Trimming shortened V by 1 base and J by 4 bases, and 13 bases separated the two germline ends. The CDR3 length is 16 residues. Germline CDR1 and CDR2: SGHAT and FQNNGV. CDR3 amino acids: CASSLAEAYPTGELFF. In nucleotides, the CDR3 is TGTGCCAGCAGCTTAGCGGAGGCCTATCCCACCGGGGAGCTGTTTTTT.

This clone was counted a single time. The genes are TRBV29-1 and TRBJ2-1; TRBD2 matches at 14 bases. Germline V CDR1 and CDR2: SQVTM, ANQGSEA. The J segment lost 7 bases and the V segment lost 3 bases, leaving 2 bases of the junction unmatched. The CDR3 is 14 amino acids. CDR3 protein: CSVDRTSGRNEQFF. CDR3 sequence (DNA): TGCAGCGTTGACCGGACTAGCGGGAGGAATGAGCAGTTCTTC.

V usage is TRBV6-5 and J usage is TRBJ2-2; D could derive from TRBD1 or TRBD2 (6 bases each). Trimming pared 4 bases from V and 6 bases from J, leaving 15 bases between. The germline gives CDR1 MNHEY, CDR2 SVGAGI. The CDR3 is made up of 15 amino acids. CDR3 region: CASSWVKGGPGELFF. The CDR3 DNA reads TGTGCCAGCAGTTGGGTTAAGGGGGGCCCCGGGGAGCTGTTTTTT.

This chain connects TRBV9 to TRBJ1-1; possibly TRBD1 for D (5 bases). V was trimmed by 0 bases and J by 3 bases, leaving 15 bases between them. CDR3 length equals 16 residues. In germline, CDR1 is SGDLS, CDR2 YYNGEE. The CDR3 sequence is CASSVGDLRWDTEAFF. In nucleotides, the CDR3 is TGTGCCAGCAGCGTAGGGGACCTAAGGTGGGACACTGAAGCTTTCTTT.

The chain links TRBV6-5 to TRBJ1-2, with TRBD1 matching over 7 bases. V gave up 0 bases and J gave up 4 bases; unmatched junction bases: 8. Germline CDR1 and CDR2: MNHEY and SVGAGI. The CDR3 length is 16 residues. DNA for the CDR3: TGTGCCAGCAGTTACTCAGCAGGGGGATCGGGCTATGGCTACACCTTC. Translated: CASSYSAGGSGYGYTF.

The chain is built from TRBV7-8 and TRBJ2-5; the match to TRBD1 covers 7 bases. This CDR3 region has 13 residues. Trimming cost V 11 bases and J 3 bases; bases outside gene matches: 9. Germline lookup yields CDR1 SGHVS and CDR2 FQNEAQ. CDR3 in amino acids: CAGLQGLEETQYF. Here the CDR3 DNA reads TGTGCCGGCTTACAGGGGCTTGAAGAGACCCAGTACTTC.

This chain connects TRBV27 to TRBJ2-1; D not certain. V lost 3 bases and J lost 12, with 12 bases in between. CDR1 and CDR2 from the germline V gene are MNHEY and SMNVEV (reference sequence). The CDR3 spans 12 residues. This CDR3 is CASSFNSKMQFF. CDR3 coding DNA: TGTGCCAGCAGTTTTAACAGTAAGATGCAGTTCTTC.

The CDR3 DNA is TGCAGCGCCCACAGGACAGGGTTGGCGAATGAGCAGTTCTTC. Its protein is CSAHRTGLANEQFF. The chain is built from TRBV29-1 and TRBJ2-1; 8 nucleotides line up with TRBD1. Germline V CDR1 and CDR2: SQVTM, ANQGSEA. V gave up 7 bases and J gave up 7 bases; unmatched junction bases: 12. CDR3 length: 14 residues.

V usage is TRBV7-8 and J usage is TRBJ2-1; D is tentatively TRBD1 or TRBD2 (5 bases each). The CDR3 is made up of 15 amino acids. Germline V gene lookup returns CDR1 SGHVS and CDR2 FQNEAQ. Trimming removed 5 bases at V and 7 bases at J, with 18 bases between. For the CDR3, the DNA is TGTGCCAGCAGCCCTCGGGACGCCCGGGGTAATGAGCAGTTCTTC. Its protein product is CASSPRDARGNEQFF.

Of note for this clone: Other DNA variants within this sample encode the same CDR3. The CDR3 DNA reads as TGTGCCAGCAGTTTTATGGGAGGGAACACTGAAGCTTTCTTT. Translated, it gives CASSFMGGNTEAFF. J is TRBJ1-1 and V is TRBV27; no definite D call. The CDR3 is 14 amino acids. Trimming left V 3 bases short and J 1 base short, with 9 bases between. Per germline, CDR1 MNHEY and CDR2 SMNVEV (reference sequence).

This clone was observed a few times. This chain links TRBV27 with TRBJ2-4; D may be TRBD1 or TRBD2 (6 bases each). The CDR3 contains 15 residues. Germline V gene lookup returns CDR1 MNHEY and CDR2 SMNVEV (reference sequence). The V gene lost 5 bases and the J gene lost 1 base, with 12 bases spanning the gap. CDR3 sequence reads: CASSGGPLAKNIQYF. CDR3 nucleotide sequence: TGTGCCAGCAGTGGGGGGCCATTGGCCAAAAACATTCAGTACTTC.

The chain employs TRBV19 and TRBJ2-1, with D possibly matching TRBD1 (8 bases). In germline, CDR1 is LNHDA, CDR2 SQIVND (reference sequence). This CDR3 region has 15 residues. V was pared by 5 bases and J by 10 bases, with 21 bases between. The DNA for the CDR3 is TGTGCCAGTAGTCGCGACAGGGGAGGGAACTGGGAGCAGTTCTTC. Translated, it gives CASSRDRGGNWEQFF.

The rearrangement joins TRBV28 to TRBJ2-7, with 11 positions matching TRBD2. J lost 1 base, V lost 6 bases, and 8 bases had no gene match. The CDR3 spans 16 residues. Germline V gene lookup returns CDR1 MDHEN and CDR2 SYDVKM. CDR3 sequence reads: CASRRGTSGESYEQYF. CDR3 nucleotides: TGTGCCAGCAGGAGGGGGACTAGCGGAGAGTCCTACGAGCAGTACTTC.

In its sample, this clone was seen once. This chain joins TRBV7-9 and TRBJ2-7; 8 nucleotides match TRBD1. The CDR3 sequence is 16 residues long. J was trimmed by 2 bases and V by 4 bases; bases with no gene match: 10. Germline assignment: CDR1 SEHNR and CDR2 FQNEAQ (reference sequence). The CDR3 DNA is TGTGCCAGCAGCTCCCTGGACAGGGTAGCCCCCTACGAGCAGTACTTC. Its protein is CASSSLDRVAPYEQYF.